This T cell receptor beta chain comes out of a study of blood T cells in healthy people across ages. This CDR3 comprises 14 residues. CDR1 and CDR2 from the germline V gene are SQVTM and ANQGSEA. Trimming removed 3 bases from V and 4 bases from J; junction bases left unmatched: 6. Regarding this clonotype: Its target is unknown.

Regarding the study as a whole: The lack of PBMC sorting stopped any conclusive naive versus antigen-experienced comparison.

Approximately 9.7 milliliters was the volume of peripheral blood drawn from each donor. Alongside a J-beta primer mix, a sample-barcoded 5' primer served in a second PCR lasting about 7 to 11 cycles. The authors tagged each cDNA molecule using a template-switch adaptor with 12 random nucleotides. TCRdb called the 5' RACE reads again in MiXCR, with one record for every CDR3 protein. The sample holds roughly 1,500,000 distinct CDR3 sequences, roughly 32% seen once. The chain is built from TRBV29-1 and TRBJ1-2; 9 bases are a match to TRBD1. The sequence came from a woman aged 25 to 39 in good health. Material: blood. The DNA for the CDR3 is TGCAGCGTTGACCACAGGGGGCCCATCTATGGCTACACCTTC. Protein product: CSVDHRGPIYGYTF.